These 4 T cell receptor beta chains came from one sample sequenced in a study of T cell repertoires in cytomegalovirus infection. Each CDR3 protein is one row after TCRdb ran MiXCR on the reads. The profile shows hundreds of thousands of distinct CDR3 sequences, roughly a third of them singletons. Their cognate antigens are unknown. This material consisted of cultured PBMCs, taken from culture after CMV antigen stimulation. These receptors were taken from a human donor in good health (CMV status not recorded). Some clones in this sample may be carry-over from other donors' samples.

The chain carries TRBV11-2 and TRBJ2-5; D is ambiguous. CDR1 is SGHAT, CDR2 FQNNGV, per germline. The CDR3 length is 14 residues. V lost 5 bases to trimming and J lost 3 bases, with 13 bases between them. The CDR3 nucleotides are TGTGCCAGCAGCCACATCGGAGCCGAAGAGACCCAGTACTTC. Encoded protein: CASSHIGAEETQYF.

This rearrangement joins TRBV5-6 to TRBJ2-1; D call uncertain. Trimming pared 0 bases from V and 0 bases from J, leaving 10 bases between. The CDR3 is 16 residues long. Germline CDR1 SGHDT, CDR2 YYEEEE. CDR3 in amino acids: CASSLAPGLSYNEQFF. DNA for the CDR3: TGTGCCAGCAGCTTGGCGCCTGGCCTCTCCTACAATGAGCAGTTCTTC.

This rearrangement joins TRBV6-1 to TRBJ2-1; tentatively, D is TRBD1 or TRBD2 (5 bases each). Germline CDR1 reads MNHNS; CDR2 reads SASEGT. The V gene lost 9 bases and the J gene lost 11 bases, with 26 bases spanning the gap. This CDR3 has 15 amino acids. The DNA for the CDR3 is TGTGCCAGTAGTACTAACGGGGCCACCCCTTCAAAGCAGTTCTTC. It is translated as CASSTNGATPSKQFF.

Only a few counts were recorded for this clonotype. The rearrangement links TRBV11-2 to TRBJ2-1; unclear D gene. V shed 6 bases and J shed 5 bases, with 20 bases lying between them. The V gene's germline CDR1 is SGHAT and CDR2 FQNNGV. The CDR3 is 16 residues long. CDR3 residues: CASSSPGPIRHNEQFF. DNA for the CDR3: TGTGCCAGCAGTTCACCGGGCCCTATACGACACAATGAGCAGTTCTTC.